These 8 T cell receptor beta chains came from one sample sequenced in a study of cytomegalovirus exposure and HLA in healthy donors. Primers: 60 Vbeta forward and 13 Jbeta reverse. TCRdb's table, derived via immunoSEQ multiplex PCR, lists solely in-frame clones and lacks some. The table has about 160,000 clones, 79% seen once. Sequencing was carried out using PBMCs. All receptors derive from a man aged 35 to 55 in good health and CMV-seronegative.

The chain carries TRBV7-6 and TRBJ2-7, with TRBD2 identical over 9 bases. Germline loops: CDR1 SGHVS, CDR2 FNYEAQ. V gave up 1 base and J gave up 4 bases; unmatched junction bases: 8. The CDR3 is made up of 16 amino acids. The CDR3 DNA reads as TGTGCCAGCAGCTTAGACGCTAGCGGGATCTATTACGAGCAGTACTTC. Translation gives CASSLDASGIYYEQYF. The full variable domain, in which reference TRBV7-6 and TRBJ2-7 provide the parts outside the CDR3, is GAGVSQSPRYKVTKRGQDVALRCDPISGHVSLYWYRQALGQGPEFLTYFNYEAQQDKSGLPNDRFSAERPEGSISTLTIQRTEQRDSAMYRCASSLDASGIYYEQYFGPGTRLTVT.

The CDR3 nucleotides read TGTGCCAGCAGTTACGAGGCGGGAGTCGCAGATACGCAGTATTTT. It specifies CASSYEAGVADTQYF. The genes are TRBV6-5 and TRBJ2-3, with 7 bases aligning to TRBD2. The CDR3 length is 15 residues. Germline lookup yields CDR1 MNHEY and CDR2 SVGAGI. V was pared by 2 bases and J by 4 bases, with 6 bases of the junction left unmatched.

The chain employs TRBV6-4 and TRBJ2-1; TRBD2 matches 12 bases. The CDR3 covers 18 residues. Looked up from germline, CDR1 is MRHNA and CDR2 is SNTAGT. The trim removed 3 bases at V and 0 bases at J, leaving 6 bases unmatched. CDR3 loop: CASSEGLAGFSSYNEQFF. CDR3 nucleotides: TGTGCCAGCAGTGAGGGACTAGCGGGCTTCAGCTCCTACAATGAGCAGTTCTTC.

The genes are TRBV6-1 and TRBJ2-7; weak D call: TRBD1 (5 bases). Germline V gives CDR1 MNHNS, CDR2 SASEGT. Trimming left V 6 bases short and J 7 bases short, with 13 bases between. This CDR3 is built from 12 residues. The CDR3 DNA follows: TGTGCCAGCAGGGACCCCCCAGGGGAGCAGTACTTC. Translated, it gives CASRDPPGEQYF.

This clone was recorded a few times. The chain recombines TRBV5-4 with TRBJ2-7, with D perhaps TRBD1 (5 bases). The CDR3 length is 13 residues. The germline V and J ends were trimmed by 1 base and 4 bases, with 9 bases remaining between them. Per germline, CDR1 SGHNT and CDR2 YYREEE (reference sequence). The CDR3 spells CASSLPTGYEQYF. The DNA for the CDR3 is TGTGCCAGCAGCTTGCCTACAGGATACGAGCAGTACTTC.

The rearrangement links TRBV30 to TRBJ1-5; D gene ambiguous. This CDR3 is built from 14 residues. V lost 0 bases and J lost 4, with 10 bases in between. Germline CDR1 is GTSNPN and CDR2 is SVGIG (reference sequence). The CDR3 nucleotides read TGTGCCTGGAGTGTAAGGACTTTAAATCAGCCCCAGCATTTT. Residues: CAWSVRTLNQPQHF.

The chain couples TRBV4-2 to TRBJ2-3; D uncertain. Germline V gene sequence: CDR1 LGHNA, CDR2 YNFKEQ. The CDR3 is 13 amino acids. Trimming left V 6 bases short and J 2 bases short, with 9 bases between. In DNA, the CDR3 is TGTGCCAGCAGTCAACGGGTCACAGATACGCAGTATTTT. Translated: CASSQRVTDTQYF.

The CDR3 here is CASSSTQGGETQYF. The CDR3, as DNA: TGTGCCAGCAGCTCGACTCAGGGGGGAGAGACCCAGTACTTC. The genes are TRBV7-6 and TRBJ2-5, with a tentative D call TRBD1 (7 bases). V lost 4 bases and J 4 bases, leaving 13 bases between the germline ends. Germline lookup yields CDR1 SGHVS and CDR2 FNYEAQ. This CDR3 comprises 14 residues.